One T cell receptor (beta chain) is described in this entry. Its antigen is still unknown. This entry is derived from a study of cytomegalovirus exposure and HLA in healthy donors. Study-level results: Many donors shared some public TCRs, even though most TCR sequences were rare. Serostatus for CMV was the only available immune exposure information. Trimming of TCR beta V- and J-genes showed a link, identified in a later analysis, to a missense DCLRE1C variant.

PCR amplification relied on 60 Vbeta primers (plus 13 Jbeta primers). This table comes from immunoSEQ multiplex PCR, and its TCRdb copy is limited to in-frame clones, with some not included. The profile covers under 250,000 clones, with roughly 82% appearing a single time and about 6.1% taken by the ten largest. Germline-derived CDR1 and CDR2 are SGHTA and FQGNSA. This CDR3 is 15 amino acids long. V shed 4 bases, J shed 6 bases, and the junction held 5 bases outside the gene matches. Specimen: PBMCs. The chain carries TRBV7-2 and TRBJ2-2; the match to TRBD2 covers 10 bases. The sequence came from a middle-aged man in good health and CMV-seropositive. The CDR3 DNA reads as TGTGCCAGCAGCTGGGGGACTAGCGCTTCCGGGGAGCTGTTTTTT. It specifies CASSWGTSASGELFF.